A single sample is the source of the 17 T cell receptor beta chains below, sequenced in a study of cytomegalovirus exposure and HLA in healthy donors. PCR primers comprised 60 Vbeta and 13 Jbeta primers. The repertoire was sequenced with immunoSEQ multiplex PCR; TCRdb's copy has only in-frame clones and lacks some. In the table there are 200,000 to 250,000 clones, more than 65% of which are singletons. The sample was PBMCs. These receptors were taken from a man younger than 30 in good health and CMV-seronegative.

The gene calls are TRBV19 and TRBJ2-6, with TRBD1 matching over 8 bases. The CDR3 contains 17 residues. After removal of 5 bases from V and 5 bases from J, the junction contained 11 bases not matched to a gene. Germline-derived CDR1 and CDR2 are LNHDA and SQIVND (reference sequence). CDR3 sequence: CASSSQGVRSWANVLTF. The CDR3 DNA sequence: TGTGCCAGTAGTTCACAGGGGGTTCGATCTTGGGCCAACGTCCTGACTTTC. Using reference TRBV19 and TRBJ2-6 for the parts outside the CDR3, the full variable domain is DGGITQSPKYLFRKEGQNVTLSCEQNLNHDAMYWYRQDPGQGLRLIYYSQIVNDFQKGDIAEGYSVSREKKESFPLTVTSAQKNPTAFYLCASSSQGVRSWANVLTFGAGSRLTVL.

The chain employs TRBV28 and TRBJ1-1; the match to TRBD1 covers 10 bases. In germline, CDR1 is MDHEN, CDR2 SYDVKM. The CDR3 is made up of 16 amino acids. V gave up 5 bases and J gave up 3 bases; unmatched junction bases: 9. For the CDR3, the DNA is TGTGCCAGCAGTCCCGGGACAGGGGCACGCGACACTGAAGCTTTCTTT. Translation gives CASSPGTGARDTEAFF.

The rearrangement joins TRBV13 to TRBJ1-1; a weak D match, TRBD1 (5 bases). In germline, CDR1 is PRHDT, CDR2 FYEKMQ (reference sequence). The CDR3 has 13 amino acids. V was clipped by 1 base and J by 8 bases, with 11 bases between them. CDR3 region: CASSLDMGREAFF. DNA for the CDR3: TGTGCCAGCAGCTTAGACATGGGGCGAGAAGCTTTCTTT.

The chain recombines TRBV4-1 with TRBJ1-2; 10 bases are shared with TRBD1. With 4 bases clipped from V and 4 bases from J, the junction kept 12 bases outside the gene matches. CDR3 size: 17 residues. Germline CDR1 MGHRA, CDR2 YSYEKL. CDR3 sequence: CASSLISTGGGSYGYTF. The CDR3 DNA is TGCGCCAGCAGCCTTATTTCGACAGGGGGCGGTAGCTATGGCTACACCTTC.

J is TRBJ2-3 and V is TRBV7-3, with TRBD2 matching 9 bases. CDR1 is SGHTA, CDR2 FQGTGA, per germline. The ends lost 4 bases at V and 5 bases at J; junction bases unmatched: 7. The CDR3 is 15 amino acids. The CDR3, as DNA: TGTGCCAGCAGCTCCGGCCTAGCGGGATTAGATACGCAGTATTTT. It codes for CASSSGLAGLDTQYF.

This chain uses TRBV6-6 with TRBJ2-7, with 7 bases fitting TRBD2. The CDR3 runs 15 residues. Germline-derived CDR1 and CDR2 are MNHNY and SVGAGI (reference sequence). With 0 bases clipped from V and 0 bases from J, the junction kept 2 bases outside the gene matches. The CDR3 spells CASSYSGGSSYEQYF. The CDR3 nucleotides read TGTGCCAGCAGTTACTCGGGGGGGAGCTCCTACGAGCAGTACTTC.

The chain combines TRBV4-1 with TRBJ2-1; 9 bases agree with TRBD2. The J segment lost 2 bases and the V segment lost 0 bases, leaving 2 bases of the junction unmatched. The CDR3 is made up of 16 amino acids. Germline values: CDR1 MGHRA, CDR2 YSYEKL. The CDR3 nucleotides are TGCGCCAGCAGCCAAGAGGCTAGCGGGGCCTACAATGAGCAGTTCTTC. This gives the protein CASSQEASGAYNEQFF.

This chain links TRBV6-5 with TRBJ2-7, with a weak D call TRBD2 (6 bases). The CDR3 totals 15 residues. The ends were cut back, 6 bases at V and 1 base at J, with 16 bases in the middle. Germline values: CDR1 MNHEY, CDR2 SVGAGI. In DNA, the CDR3 is TGTGCCAGCAGACTCAGCGGGCTGGGTTCCTACGAGCAGTACTTC. Amino acids: CASRLSGLGSYEQYF.

This clone was observed once. The J gene is TRBJ1-1, the V gene TRBV5-1, with D uncertain. The length of the CDR3 is 14 residues. V was shortened by 2 bases and J by 7 bases, with 15 bases between the two germline ends. Germline loops: CDR1 SGHRS, CDR2 YFSETQ. The DNA for the CDR3 is TGCGCCAGCAGCTTTTCGGACCCTGGAGGTGAAGCTTTCTTT. This sequence encodes CASSFSDPGGEAFF.

This clone turned up a few times. The genes are TRBV19 and TRBJ1-1; tentatively, D is TRBD1 (5 bases). Germline V lookup: CDR1 LNHDA, CDR2 SQIVND (reference sequence). The CDR3 is made up of 14 amino acids. The V end was cut by 5 bases, the J end by 2 bases, with 12 bases between. The chain's CDR3 is CASSPLGLNTEAFF. The CDR3, as DNA: TGTGCCAGTAGTCCCCTGGGACTCAACACTGAAGCTTTCTTT.

For the CDR3, the DNA is TGCGCCAGCAGCCGCGCCGGGACTAGCGGTCTAGACACAGATACGCAGTATTTT. It yields the protein CASSRAGTSGLDTDTQYF. The rearrangement uses TRBV4-1 and TRBJ2-3; 11 nucleotides agree with TRBD2. Trimming at V came to 4 bases and at J to 2 bases, leaving 11 bases not matched to a gene. This CDR3 comprises 18 residues. Germline lookup yields CDR1 MGHRA and CDR2 YSYEKL.

This sequence joins TRBV2 and TRBJ2-4, with TRBD2 matching 10 bases. CDR3 length: 16 residues. Germline CDR1 SNHLY, CDR2 FYNNEI. V shed 4 bases, J shed 7 bases, and the junction held 10 bases outside the gene matches. DNA for the CDR3: TGTGCCAGCAGTGGGTACACTAGCGGGATTCGGAACATTCAGTACTTC. Protein: CASSGYTSGIRNIQYF.

The V gene is TRBV7-6, the J gene TRBJ2-6, with D perhaps matching TRBD1 (6 bases). The CDR3 is 15 residues long. Germline CDR1 SGHVS, CDR2 FNYEAQ. V was trimmed by 2 bases and J by 4 bases, leaving 9 bases between them. This CDR3 is CASSLPGAGANVLTF. The DNA for the CDR3 is TGTGCCAGCAGCTTACCAGGGGCCGGGGCCAACGTCCTGACTTTC.

This clone was recorded a few times. V usage is TRBV6-1 and J usage is TRBJ2-1, with 8 bases fitting TRBD2. The CDR3 runs 12 residues. Germline-derived CDR1 and CDR2 are MNHNS and SASEGT. Trimming at V came to 8 bases and at J to 10 bases, leaving 7 bases not matched to a gene. The CDR3: CASLERGREQFF. CDR3 bases: TGTGCCAGCCTGGAGCGGGGGAGGGAGCAGTTCTTC.

The chain couples TRBV7-2 to TRBJ2-2; weak D call: TRBD2 (7 bases). The ends were cut back, 3 bases at V and 5 bases at J, with 13 bases in the middle. The CDR3 loop spans 15 amino acids. The germline V gene has CDR1 SGHTA and CDR2 FQGNSA. The CDR3, as DNA: TGTGCCAGCAGCTTCAGCAGGGGAGGGACCGGGGAGCTGTTTTTT. Protein: CASSFSRGGTGELFF. Together with reference TRBV7-2 and TRBJ2-2, the CDR3 gives the full variable domain: GAGVSQSPSNKVTEKGKDVELRCDPISGHTALYWYRQSLGQGLEFLIYFQGNSAPDKSGLPSDRFSAERTGGSVSTLTIQRTQQEDSAVYLCASSFSRGGTGELFFGEGSRLTVL.

The CDR3 DNA follows: TGTGCCATCAGTGAGCTTAGACAGGGTGAAGGAGGGTCGGTTGGCTACACCTTC. As protein: CAISELRQGEGGSVGYTF. The rearrangement uses TRBV10-3 and TRBJ1-2, with 7 bases matching TRBD1. This CDR3 spans 18 amino acids. Germline CDR1 is ENHRY and CDR2 is SYGVKD. V lost 2 bases to trimming and J lost 7 bases; unmatched junction nucleotides: 19.

The chain links TRBV19 to TRBJ2-3; D is uncertain. The CDR3 is 14 amino acids. Germline CDR1 is LNHDA and CDR2 is SQIVND (reference sequence). V shed 1 base and J shed 2 bases, with 7 bases lying between them. The CDR3 DNA follows: TGTGCCAGTAGTATAGTAACTAACACAGATACGCAGTATTTT. Amino acid sequence: CASSIVTNTDTQYF.